Listed below are T cell receptor beta chains from one sample, sequenced in a study of cytomegalovirus exposure and HLA in healthy donors. TCRdb's table, derived via immunoSEQ multiplex PCR, lists solely in-frame clones and lacks some. The sample records around 200,000 clones, over 75% being singletons. Sequencing was performed on PBMCs. The receptors were sampled from a female donor in good health and CMV-seronegative. CDR3s include the opening cysteine and the closing phenylalanine or tryptophan. Each record gives: V gene, J gene, CDR3 protein.

TRBV30,TRBJ1-2,CAWNRGTGLGGYTF
TRBV14,TRBJ1-6,CASSRGNSPLHF
TRBV18,TRBJ1-1,CASSPLRGQGNTEAFF
TRBV5-1,TRBJ1-6,CASSLARGNSPLHF
TRBV7-9,TRBJ2-1,CSSSPKRRVASSYNEQFF
TRBV5-4,TRBJ1-4,CASGADGAGKLFF
TRBV7-8,TRBJ1-5,CASSSGQGNQPQHF
TRBV5-6,TRBJ1-1,CASSLVQGAWTEAFF
TRBV7-2,TRBJ2-7,CASSSLGGGLYEQYF
TRBV5-1,TRBJ1-1,CASGGNMNTEAFF
TRBV7-2,TRBJ1-1,CASSLGGENTEAFF
TRBV14,TRBJ1-5,CASSQDLGSGGSSKSSNQPQHF
TRBV29-1,TRBJ2-2,CTPFVSRSTGELFF
TRBV30,TRBJ1-5,CAWSSGRDQPQHF
TRBV6-5,TRBJ2-5,CASSYNTQETQYF
TRBV11-2,TRBJ2-5,CASSSLGGTSGGVGETQYF
TRBV6-1,TRBJ1-1,CASSEDRLQAFF
TRBV18,TRBJ2-3,CASSPGDTQYF
TRBV15,TRBJ2-7,CATSRDSGSSYEQYF
TRBV11-3,TRBJ1-1,CASSLGITGNTEAFF
TRBV11-2,TRBJ1-1,CASSRYPPIQGAHTEAFF
TRBV5-1,TRBJ2-5,CASSFDRGLEETQYF
TRBV5-1,TRBJ1-1,CASSAGGAQGTEAFF
TRBV5-6,TRBJ2-7,CASSLGTGKAYEQYF
TRBV7-2,TRBJ1-2,CASSDKAPAGYTF
TRBV5-4,TRBJ2-3,CASSLVLAGTDTQYF
TRBV4-1,TRBJ2-2,CASSQGAGGPGTGELFF
TRBV19,TRBJ2-2,CASVRGQGSGELFF
TRBV5-1,TRBJ2-1,CASSLEDRLGTDEQFF
TRBV4-3,TRBJ2-2,CASSPGQGIMTGELFF
TRBV2,TRBJ1-6,CASSGQENSPLHF
TRBV7-2,TRBJ1-1,CASSGGTGGNTEAFF